A selection of T cell receptor beta chains follows, all from one sample in a study of blood T cell repertoires in COVID-19. Clones were read by immunoSEQ multiplex PCR, and TCRdb kept only the in-frame ones, dropping some. This table holds about 110,000 clones, approximately 82% found once. Sequenced: peripheral blood. All receptors come from a woman aged 70-85 years with acute or convalescent COVID-19. The CDR3 runs from the conserved cysteine through the conserved F or W. Fields, in order: V gene, D gene, CDR3 length, clone size, J gene, CDR3 DNA, CDR3 protein. A D gene is named only where the DNA matches it firmly. Size tells how often a clone was seen (once, few, many) or the class of an expanded clone, and some rows leave it out.

v_call: TRBV6-2/TRBV6-3
d_call: TRBD2
cdr3_length: 14
clone_size: NA
j_call: TRBJ2-3
cdr3_nt: TGTGCCAGCAGTATCTCGGGACTAGCAGATACGCAGTATTTT
cdr3_aa: CASSISGLADTQYF

v_call: TRBV7-2
d_call: NA
cdr3_length: 13
clone_size: NA
j_call: TRBJ2-1
cdr3_nt: TGTGCCAGCAGCTTAGAGCGGGGGACAGTGACGTTCTTC
cdr3_aa: CASSLERGTVTFF

v_call: TRBV4-1
d_call: NA
cdr3_length: 15
clone_size: NA
j_call: TRBJ2-3
cdr3_nt: TGCGCCAGCAGCCCAGGTGTACACCACACAGATACGCAGTATTTT
cdr3_aa: CASSPGVHHTDTQYF

v_call: TRBV6-5
d_call: NA
cdr3_length: 14
clone_size: NA
j_call: TRBJ2-2
cdr3_nt: TGTGCCAGCGTGGGGCGCGGGAACACCGGGGAGCTGTTTTTT
cdr3_aa: CASVGRGNTGELFF

v_call: TRBV5-1
d_call: TRBD1
cdr3_length: 15
clone_size: NA
j_call: TRBJ2-5
cdr3_nt: TGCGCCAGCAGCCGACAGGGGGCCCAAGGAGAGACCCAGTACTTC
cdr3_aa: CASSRQGAQGETQYF

v_call: TRBV19
d_call: TRBD2
cdr3_length: 16
clone_size: NA
j_call: TRBJ2-1
cdr3_nt: TGTGCCAGCGGACTAGCGGGAGGTTCTGTCCACAATGAGCAGTTCTTC
cdr3_aa: CASGLAGGSVHNEQFF

v_call: TRBV6-1
d_call: NA
cdr3_length: 14
clone_size: once
j_call: TRBJ1-6
cdr3_nt: TGTGCCAGCAGTGAATGGGGGGGTAATTCACCCCTCCACTTT
cdr3_aa: CASSEWGGNSPLHF

v_call: TRBV5-4
d_call: NA
cdr3_length: 13
clone_size: NA
j_call: TRBJ1-2
cdr3_nt: TGTGCCAGCAGCGGGGGGACCTTCTATGGCTACACCTTC
cdr3_aa: CASSGGTFYGYTF

v_call: TRBV7-3
d_call: NA
cdr3_length: 14
clone_size: NA
j_call: TRBJ2-2
cdr3_nt: TGTGCCAGCAGCTCTGACAGTTACACCGGGGAGCTGTTTTTT
cdr3_aa: CASSSDSYTGELFF

v_call: TRBV7-2
d_call: TRBD2
cdr3_length: 16
clone_size: NA
j_call: TRBJ2-3
cdr3_nt: TGTGCCAGCAGCTTAGCGCCGGCGGGGGGCGGAGATACGCAGTATTTT
cdr3_aa: CASSLAPAGGGDTQYF

v_call: TRBV27
d_call: TRBD1
cdr3_length: 16
clone_size: NA
j_call: TRBJ1-4
cdr3_nt: TGTGCCAGCAGGGACAGGGGCTTACCAACTAATGAAAAACTGTTTTTT
cdr3_aa: CASRDRGLPTNEKLFF

v_call: TRBV12-5
d_call: TRBD2
cdr3_length: 15
clone_size: NA
j_call: TRBJ2-1
cdr3_nt: TGTGCTAGTGCCCTTCTGGCGGGGGGGTACAATGAGCAGTTCTTC
cdr3_aa: CASALLAGGYNEQFF

v_call: TRBV6-5
d_call: NA
cdr3_length: 16
clone_size: NA
j_call: TRBJ2-4
cdr3_nt: TGTGCCAGCAGTTACTCGAATAGGGGGAGCAAAAACATTCAGTACTTC
cdr3_aa: CASSYSNRGSKNIQYF

v_call: TRBV5-8
d_call: TRBD1
cdr3_length: 14
clone_size: few
j_call: TRBJ1-2
cdr3_nt: TGTGCCAGCAGACCTACAGGGGTGGACTATGGCTACACCTTC
cdr3_aa: CASRPTGVDYGYTF

v_call: TRBV28
d_call: NA
cdr3_length: 15
clone_size: NA
j_call: TRBJ2-1
cdr3_nt: TGTGCCAGCAGTTTCCCCGAGCGAAAGAACAATGAGCAGTTCTTC
cdr3_aa: CASSFPERKNNEQFF

v_call: TRBV11-2
d_call: TRBD1
cdr3_length: 17
clone_size: few
j_call: TRBJ1-6
cdr3_nt: TGTGCCAGCAGCTTAGATCTCGGACAGGCGCAGGGATCACCCCTCCACTTT
cdr3_aa: CASSLDLGQAQGSPLHF

v_call: TRBV7-3
d_call: NA
cdr3_length: 17
clone_size: NA
j_call: TRBJ2-1
cdr3_nt: TGTGCCAGCAGCTTAATAGGGCGGGGACCAGGCGGCGATGAGCAGTTCTTC
cdr3_aa: CASSLIGRGPGGDEQFF

v_call: TRBV9
d_call: NA
cdr3_length: 15
clone_size: few
j_call: TRBJ1-3
cdr3_nt: TGTGCCAGCAGCGTAGGAGGGTCCTCTGGAAACACCATATATTTT
cdr3_aa: CASSVGGSSGNTIYF

v_call: TRBV30
d_call: NA
cdr3_length: 13
clone_size: NA
j_call: TRBJ1-5
cdr3_nt: TGTGCCTGGAGCGCCAACGGAGGTCAGCCCCAGCATTTT
cdr3_aa: CAWSANGGQPQHF

v_call: TRBV7-2
d_call: TRBD1
cdr3_length: 15
clone_size: NA
j_call: TRBJ2-1
cdr3_nt: TGTGCCAGCAGCCGCTCCGGGACAGCATACAATGAGCAGTTCTTC
cdr3_aa: CASSRSGTAYNEQFF

v_call: TRBV11-2
d_call: NA
cdr3_length: 14
clone_size: NA
j_call: TRBJ1-2
cdr3_nt: TGTGCCAGCAGCCGCTCACCCAGTAACTATGGCTACACCTTC
cdr3_aa: CASSRSPSNYGYTF

v_call: TRBV7-6
d_call: NA
cdr3_length: 13
clone_size: NA
j_call: TRBJ1-1
cdr3_nt: TGTGCCAGCAGCTTATCGGGGGGCACTGAAGCTTTCTTT
cdr3_aa: CASSLSGGTEAFF

v_call: TRBV2
d_call: TRBD2
cdr3_length: 17
clone_size: NA
j_call: TRBJ2-7
cdr3_nt: TGTGCCAGCAGTGGACTGCAACTGGGGGGGGAACTAACGGAGCAGTACTTC
cdr3_aa: CASSGLQLGGELTEQYF